This record looks at one T cell receptor (beta chain) sequence and its context. Its antigen is as yet unknown. RNA extraction and reverse transcription yielded cDNA as sequencing template. Profiled with immunoSEQ multiplex PCR; TCRdb holds only in-frame clones, not every one. The repertoire consists of 160,000 or so clones, with around half occurring once and the leading ten covering roughly a fifth. This entry belongs to a study of CD8+ T cells in alopecia areata. Looking at the study overall: Patients received oral tofacitinib, 5 to 10 mg twice daily, for moderate-to-severe alopecia areata.

Per the germline V gene, CDR1 is SQVTM and CDR2 is ANQGSEA. The CDR3 runs to 12 residues. The V end lost 4 bases, the J end lost 8 bases, and 14 bases lay between the germline ends. Whole-study findings and limits: Lesional scalp displayed greater clonality than normal scalp, most notably in alopecia totalis/universalis.

This specimen was CD8+ T cells sorted from blood, taken at week 0. The chain links TRBV29-1 to TRBJ1-2; the D gene is possibly TRBD1 (5 bases). This clonotype originated in a human donor with alopecia areata. The CDR3 sequence: CSVGGPMRGYTF. The DNA for the CDR3 is TGCAGCGTTGGGGGCCCAATGAGGGGCTACACCTTC.